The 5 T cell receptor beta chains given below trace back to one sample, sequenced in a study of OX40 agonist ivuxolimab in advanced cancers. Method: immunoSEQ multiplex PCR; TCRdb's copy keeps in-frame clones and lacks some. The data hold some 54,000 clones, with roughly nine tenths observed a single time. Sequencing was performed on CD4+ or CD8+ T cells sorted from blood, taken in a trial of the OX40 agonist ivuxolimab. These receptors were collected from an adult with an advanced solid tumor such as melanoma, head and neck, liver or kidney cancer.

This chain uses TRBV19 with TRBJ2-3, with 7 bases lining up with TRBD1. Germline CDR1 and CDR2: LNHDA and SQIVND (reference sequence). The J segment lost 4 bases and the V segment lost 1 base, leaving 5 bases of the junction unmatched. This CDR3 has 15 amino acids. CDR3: CASSIGTGRPDTQYF. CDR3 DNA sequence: TGTGCCAGTAGTATAGGGACAGGCCGGCCAGATACGCAGTATTTT.

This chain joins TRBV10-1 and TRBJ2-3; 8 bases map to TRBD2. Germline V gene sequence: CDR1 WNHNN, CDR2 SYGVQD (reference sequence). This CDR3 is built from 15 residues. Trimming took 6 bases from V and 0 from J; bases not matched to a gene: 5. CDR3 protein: CASRALAASTDTQYF. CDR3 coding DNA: TGCGCCAGCAGGGCACTAGCGGCTAGCACAGATACGCAGTATTTT.

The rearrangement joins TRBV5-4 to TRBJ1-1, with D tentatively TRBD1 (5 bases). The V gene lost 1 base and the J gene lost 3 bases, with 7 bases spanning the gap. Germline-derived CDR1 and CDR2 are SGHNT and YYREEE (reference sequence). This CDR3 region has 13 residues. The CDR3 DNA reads TGTGCCAGCAGCTTGTGGGGGGACACTGAAGCTTTCTTT. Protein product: CASSLWGDTEAFF.

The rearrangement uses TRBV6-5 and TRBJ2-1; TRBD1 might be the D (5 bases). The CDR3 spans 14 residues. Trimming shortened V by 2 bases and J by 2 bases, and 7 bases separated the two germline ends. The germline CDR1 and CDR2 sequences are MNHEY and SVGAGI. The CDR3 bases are TGTGCCAGCAGTTACCAGGGTACCTACAATGAGCAGTTCTTC. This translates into CASSYQGTYNEQFF.

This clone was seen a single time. CDR3 coding DNA: TGTGCCAGCAGTTTAGGGTTAGCCTACGAGCAGTACTTC. It specifies CASSLGLAYEQYF. The V gene is TRBV27, the J gene TRBJ2-7; D is ambiguous. V lost 2 bases and J lost 2, with 7 bases in between. The CDR3 extends over 13 amino acids. CDR1 and CDR2 (germline): MNHEY, SMNVEV (reference sequence).